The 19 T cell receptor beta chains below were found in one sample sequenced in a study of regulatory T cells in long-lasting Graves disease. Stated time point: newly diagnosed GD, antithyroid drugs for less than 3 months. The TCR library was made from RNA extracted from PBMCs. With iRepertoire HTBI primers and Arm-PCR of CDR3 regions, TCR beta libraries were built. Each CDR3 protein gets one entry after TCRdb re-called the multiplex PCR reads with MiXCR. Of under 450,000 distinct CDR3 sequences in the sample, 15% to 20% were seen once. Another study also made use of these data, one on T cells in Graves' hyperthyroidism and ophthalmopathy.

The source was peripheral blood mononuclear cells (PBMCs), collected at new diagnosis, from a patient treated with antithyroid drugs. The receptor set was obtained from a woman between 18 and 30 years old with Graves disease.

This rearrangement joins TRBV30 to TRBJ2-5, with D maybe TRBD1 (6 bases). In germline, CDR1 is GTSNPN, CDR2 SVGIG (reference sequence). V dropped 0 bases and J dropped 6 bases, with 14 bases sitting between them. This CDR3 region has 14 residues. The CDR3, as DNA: TGTGCCTGGAGTGTAGCCCCAGGGGCAAAGACCCAGTACTTC. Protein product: CAWSVAPGAKTQYF.

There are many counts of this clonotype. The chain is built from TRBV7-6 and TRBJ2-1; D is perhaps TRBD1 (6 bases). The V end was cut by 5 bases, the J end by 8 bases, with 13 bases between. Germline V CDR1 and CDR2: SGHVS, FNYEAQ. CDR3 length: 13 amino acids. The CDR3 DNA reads TGTGCCAGCAGCCCAAAACAGGGTCATGAGCAGTTCTTC. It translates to CASSPKQGHEQFF.

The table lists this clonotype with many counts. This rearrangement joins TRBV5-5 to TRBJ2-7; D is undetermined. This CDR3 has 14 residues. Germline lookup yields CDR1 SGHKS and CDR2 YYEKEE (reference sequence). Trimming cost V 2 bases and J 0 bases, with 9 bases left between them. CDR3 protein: CASSFDIGSYEQYF. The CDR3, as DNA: TGTGCCAGCAGCTTTGACATTGGCTCCTACGAGCAGTACTTC.

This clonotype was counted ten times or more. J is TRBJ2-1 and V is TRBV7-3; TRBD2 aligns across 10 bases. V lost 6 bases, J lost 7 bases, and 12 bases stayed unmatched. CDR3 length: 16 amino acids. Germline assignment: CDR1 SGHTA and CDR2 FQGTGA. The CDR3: CASRQYSGGPRNEQFF. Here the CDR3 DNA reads TGTGCCAGCAGGCAGTATAGCGGGGGGCCGAGAAATGAGCAGTTCTTC. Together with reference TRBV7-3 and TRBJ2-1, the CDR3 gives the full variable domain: GAGVSQTPSNKVTEKGKYVELRCDPISGHTALYWYRQSLGQGPEFLIYFQGTGAADDSGLPNDRFFAVRPEGSVSTLKIQRTERGDSAVYLCASRQYSGGPRNEQFFGPGTRLTVL.

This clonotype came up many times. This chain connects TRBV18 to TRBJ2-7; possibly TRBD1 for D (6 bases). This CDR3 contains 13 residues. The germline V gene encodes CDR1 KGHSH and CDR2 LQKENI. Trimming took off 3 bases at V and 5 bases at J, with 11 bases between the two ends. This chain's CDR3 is CASSPRTVHEQYF. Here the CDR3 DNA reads TGTGCCAGCTCACCCCGGACAGTCCACGAGCAGTACTTC.

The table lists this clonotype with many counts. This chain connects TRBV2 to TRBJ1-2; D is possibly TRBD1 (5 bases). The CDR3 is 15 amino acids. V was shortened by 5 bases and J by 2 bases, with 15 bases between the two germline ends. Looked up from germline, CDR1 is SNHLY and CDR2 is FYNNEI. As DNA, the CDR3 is TGTGCCAGCAGTTTATCGGGGACGGGAAACTATGGCTACACCTTC. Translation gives CASSLSGTGNYGYTF.

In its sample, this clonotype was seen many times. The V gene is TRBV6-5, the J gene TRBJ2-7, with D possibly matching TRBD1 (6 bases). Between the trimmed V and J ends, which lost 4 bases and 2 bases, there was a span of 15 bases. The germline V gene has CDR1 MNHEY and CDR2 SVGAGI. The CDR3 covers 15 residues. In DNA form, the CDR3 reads TGTGCCAGCAGTTTATACAGGGACCCCGCCTACGAGCAGTACTTC. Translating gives CASSLYRDPAYEQYF.

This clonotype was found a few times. The CDR3 nucleotides read TGTGCCAGCAGTATTGGACTAGCGGGGCCAGATACGCAGTATTTT. Encoded protein: CASSIGLAGPDTQYF. The V and J genes are TRBV6-2 or TRBV6-3 and TRBJ2-3, with TRBD2 identical over 12 bases. In germline, CDR1 is MNHEY, CDR2 SVGEGT. This CDR3 is built from 15 residues. V trimming: 5 bases; J trimming: 4 bases; junction bases outside the gene matches: 4.

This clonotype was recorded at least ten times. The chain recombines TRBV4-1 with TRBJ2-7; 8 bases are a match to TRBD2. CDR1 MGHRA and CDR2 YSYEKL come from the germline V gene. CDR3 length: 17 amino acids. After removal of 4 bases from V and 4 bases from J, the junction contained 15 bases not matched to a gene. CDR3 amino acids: CASSPSGAGAPLYEQYF. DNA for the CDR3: TGCGCCAGCAGCCCCTCGGGAGCGGGGGCTCCCTTATACGAGCAGTACTTC.

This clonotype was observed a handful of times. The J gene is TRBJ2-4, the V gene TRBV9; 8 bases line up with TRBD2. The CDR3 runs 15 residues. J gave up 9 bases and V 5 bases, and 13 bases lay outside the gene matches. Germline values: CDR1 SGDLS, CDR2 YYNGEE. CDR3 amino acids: CASSMHPGLESIQYF. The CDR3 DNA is TGTGCCAGCAGTATGCACCCGGGACTAGAGAGCATTCAGTACTTC.

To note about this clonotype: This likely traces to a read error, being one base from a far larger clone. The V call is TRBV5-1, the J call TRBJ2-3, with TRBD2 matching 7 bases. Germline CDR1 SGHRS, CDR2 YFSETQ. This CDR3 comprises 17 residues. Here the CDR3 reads CASGFDSLAASTDTQYF. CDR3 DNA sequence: TGTGCCAGCGGCTTCGATTCGCTAGCGGCTAGCACAGATACGCAGTATTTT.

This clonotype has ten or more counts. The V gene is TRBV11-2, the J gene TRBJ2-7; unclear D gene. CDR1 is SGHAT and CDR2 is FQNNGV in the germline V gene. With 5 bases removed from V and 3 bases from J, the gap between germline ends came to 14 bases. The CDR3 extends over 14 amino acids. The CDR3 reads CASSISSQRYEQYF. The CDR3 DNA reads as TGTGCCAGCAGCATAAGCTCTCAGCGCTACGAGCAGTACTTC.

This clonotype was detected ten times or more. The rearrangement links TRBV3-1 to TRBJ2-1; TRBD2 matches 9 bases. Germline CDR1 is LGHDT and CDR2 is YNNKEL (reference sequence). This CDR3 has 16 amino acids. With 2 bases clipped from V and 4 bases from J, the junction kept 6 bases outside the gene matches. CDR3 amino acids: CASSQISSGVYNEQFF. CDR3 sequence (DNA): TGTGCCAGCAGCCAAATATCTAGCGGGGTATACAATGAGCAGTTCTTC.

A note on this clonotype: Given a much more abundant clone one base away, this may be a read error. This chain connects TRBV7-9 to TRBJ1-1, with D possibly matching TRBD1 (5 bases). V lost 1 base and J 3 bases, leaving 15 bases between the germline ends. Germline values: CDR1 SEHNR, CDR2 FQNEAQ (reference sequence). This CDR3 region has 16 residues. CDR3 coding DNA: TGTGCCAGCAGCTTAGGGCAGGGCCGGGACGACACTGAAGCTTTCTTT. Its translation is CASSLGQGRDDTEAFF. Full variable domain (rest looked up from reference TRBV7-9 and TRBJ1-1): DTGVSQNPRHKITKRGQNVTFRCDPISEHNRLYWYRQTLGQGPEFLTYFQNEAQLEKSRLLSDRFSAERPKGSFSTLEIQRTEQGDSAMYLCASSLGQGRDDTEAFFGQGTRLTVV.

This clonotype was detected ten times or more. This CDR3 reads CSARDEREQFF. In nucleotides, the CDR3 is TGCAGTGCTAGAGACGAGCGGGAGCAGTTCTTC. The chain has TRBV20-1 and TRBJ2-1; D is perhaps TRBD2 (5 bases). The germline V gene has CDR1 DFQATT and CDR2 SNEGSKA (reference sequence). The CDR3 has 11 residues. The V end was cut by 0 bases, the J end by 10 bases, with 7 bases between.

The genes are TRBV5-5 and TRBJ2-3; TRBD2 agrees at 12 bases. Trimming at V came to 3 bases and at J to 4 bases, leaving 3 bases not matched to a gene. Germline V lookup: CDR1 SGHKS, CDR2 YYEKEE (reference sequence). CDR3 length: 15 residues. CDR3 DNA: TGTGCCAGCAGCTCTAGCGGGGGGGAGGCAGATACGCAGTATTTT. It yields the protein CASSSSGGEADTQYF.

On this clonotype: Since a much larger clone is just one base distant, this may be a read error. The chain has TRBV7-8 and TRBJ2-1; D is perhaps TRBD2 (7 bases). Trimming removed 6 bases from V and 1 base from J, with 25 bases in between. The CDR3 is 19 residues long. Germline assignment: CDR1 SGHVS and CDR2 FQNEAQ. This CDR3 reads CASSLLRLAEGTSYNEQFF. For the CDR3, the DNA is TGTGCCAGCAGTTTGTTACGTCTAGCGGAGGGGACATCCTACAATGAGCAGTTCTTC. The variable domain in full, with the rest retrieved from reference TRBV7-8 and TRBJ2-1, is GAGVSQSPRYKVAKRGQDVALRCDPISGHVSLFWYQQALGQGPEFLTYFQNEAQLDKSGLPSDRFFAERPEGSVSTLKIQRTQQEDSAVYLCASSLLRLAEGTSYNEQFFGPGTRLTVL.

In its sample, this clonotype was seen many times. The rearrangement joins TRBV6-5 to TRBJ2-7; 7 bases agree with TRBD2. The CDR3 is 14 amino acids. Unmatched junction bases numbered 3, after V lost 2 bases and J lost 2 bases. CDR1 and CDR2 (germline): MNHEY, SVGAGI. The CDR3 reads CASSYSAGAYEQYF. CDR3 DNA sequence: TGTGCCAGCAGTTACAGTGCGGGGGCCTACGAGCAGTACTTC.

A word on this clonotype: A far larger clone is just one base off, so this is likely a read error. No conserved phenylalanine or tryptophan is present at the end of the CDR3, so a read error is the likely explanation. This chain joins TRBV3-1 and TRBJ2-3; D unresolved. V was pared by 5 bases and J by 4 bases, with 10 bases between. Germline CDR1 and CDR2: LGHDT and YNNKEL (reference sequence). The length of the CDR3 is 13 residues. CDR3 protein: CASSTQRSDTQYL. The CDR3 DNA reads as TGTGCCAGCAGCACCCAGAGGTCAGATACGCAGTATTTA.